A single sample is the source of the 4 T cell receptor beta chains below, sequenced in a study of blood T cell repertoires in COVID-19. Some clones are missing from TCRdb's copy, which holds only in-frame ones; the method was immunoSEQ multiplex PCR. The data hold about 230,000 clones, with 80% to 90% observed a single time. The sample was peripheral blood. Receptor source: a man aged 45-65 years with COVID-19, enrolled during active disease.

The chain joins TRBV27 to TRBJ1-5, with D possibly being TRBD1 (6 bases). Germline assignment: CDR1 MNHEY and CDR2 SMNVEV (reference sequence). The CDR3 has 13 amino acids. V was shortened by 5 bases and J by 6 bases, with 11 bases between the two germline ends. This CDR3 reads CASSTGSAQPQHF. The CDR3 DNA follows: TGTGCCAGCAGTACAGGGTCGGCTCAGCCCCAGCATTTT.

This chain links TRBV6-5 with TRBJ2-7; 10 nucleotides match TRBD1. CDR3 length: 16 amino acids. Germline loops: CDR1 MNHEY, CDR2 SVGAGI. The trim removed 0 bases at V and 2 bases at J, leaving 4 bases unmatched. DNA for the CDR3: TGTGCCAGCAGTTACTCAGGGGGGACAGGGGCCTACGAGCAGTACTTC. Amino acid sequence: CASSYSGGTGAYEQYF.

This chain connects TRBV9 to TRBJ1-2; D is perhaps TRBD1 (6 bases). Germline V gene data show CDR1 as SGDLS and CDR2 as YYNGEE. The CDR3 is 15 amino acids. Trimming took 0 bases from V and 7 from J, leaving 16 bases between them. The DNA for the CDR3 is TGTGCCAGCAGCGTAGGGACAGCCCTAGGGCCTGGCTACACCTTC. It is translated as CASSVGTALGPGYTF.

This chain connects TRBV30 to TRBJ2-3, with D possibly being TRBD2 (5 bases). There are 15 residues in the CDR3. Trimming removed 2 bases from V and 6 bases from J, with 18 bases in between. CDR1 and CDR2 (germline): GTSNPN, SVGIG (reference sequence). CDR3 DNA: TGTGCCTGGAGTCGGAAAGCGCTCGGGGTGGATACGCAGTATTTT. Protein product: CAWSRKALGVDTQYF.